This is a list of T cell receptor beta chains from one sample in a study of blood T cell repertoires in COVID-19. Sequenced by immunoSEQ multiplex PCR; TCRdb stores in-frame clones only, minus some. There are about 39,000 clones in the sample; about 81% occur only once, and 42% lies in the top ten. The sample consisted of peripheral blood. The receptors derive from a human donor in a cohort sampled during active or convalescent COVID-19. The donor label of this sample is uncertain. CDR3s include the opening cysteine and the closing phenylalanine or tryptophan. The D gene is left open where the match is weak. Not every row has a clone size; where given, it reads once, few, many or a size class.

d_gene: TRBD2
v_gene: TRBV7-2
abundance: .
len: 16
j_gene: TRBJ2-2
CDR3aa: CASSFRGAGGTGELFF
CDR3nt: TGTGCCAGCAGCTTCAGGGGAGCGGGAGGTACCGGGGAGCTGTTTTTT

d_gene: TRBD2
v_gene: TRBV4-3
abundance: .
len: 16
j_gene: TRBJ2-7
CDR3aa: CASSQGDSGSPYEQYF
CDR3nt: TGCGCCAGCAGCCAAGGAGATAGCGGGAGCCCCTACGAGCAGTACTTC

d_gene: .
v_gene: TRBV5-1
abundance: .
len: 14
j_gene: TRBJ2-5
CDR3aa: CASSSGGAQEPQYF
CDR3nt: TGCGCCAGCAGCTCGGGCGGGGCCCAAGAGCCCCAGTACTTC

d_gene: .
v_gene: TRBV24-1
abundance: .
len: 19
j_gene: TRBJ1-5
CDR3aa: CATSDSRRTHTGIVQPQHF
CDR3nt: TGTGCCACCAGTGATTCCCGAAGGACCCACACAGGGATCGTTCAGCCCCAGCATTTT

d_gene: TRBD2
v_gene: TRBV9
abundance: .
len: 15
j_gene: TRBJ2-3
CDR3aa: CASSEASGSSGTQYF
CDR3nt: TGTGCCAGCAGCGAGGCTAGCGGGAGCTCAGGTACGCAGTATTTT

d_gene: TRBD2
v_gene: TRBV5-1
abundance: .
len: 14
j_gene: TRBJ2-1
CDR3aa: CASSTSGYINEQFF
CDR3nt: TGCGCCAGCTCGACTAGCGGCTATATTAATGAGCAGTTCTTC

d_gene: .
v_gene: TRBV5-1
abundance: .
len: 14
j_gene: TRBJ1-2
CDR3aa: CASSSGQNLYGYTF
CDR3nt: TGCGCCAGCAGCAGTGGACAGAACCTCTATGGCTACACCTTC

d_gene: .
v_gene: TRBV24-1
abundance: .
len: 13
j_gene: TRBJ2-7
CDR3aa: CATSDPSTGEQYF
CDR3nt: TGTGCCACCAGTGATCCCTCCACGGGAGAGCAGTACTTC

d_gene: TRBD1
v_gene: TRBV4-1
abundance: .
len: 15
j_gene: TRBJ2-7
CDR3aa: CASSQVEGARYEQYF
CDR3nt: TGCGCCAGCAGCCAAGTTGAGGGGGCGAGATACGAGCAGTACTTC

d_gene: TRBD2
v_gene: TRBV24-1
abundance: .
len: 18
j_gene: TRBJ2-3
CDR3aa: CATSDLQVAGAETDTQYF
CDR3nt: TGTGCCACCAGTGATTTGCAGGTTGCGGGAGCGGAGACAGATACGCAGTATTTT

d_gene: .
v_gene: TRBV6-5
abundance: medium-sized
len: 16
j_gene: TRBJ2-5
CDR3aa: CASSYPIGEGEETQYF
CDR3nt: TGTGCCAGCAGTTACCCGATCGGGGAGGGGGAAGAGACCCAGTACTTC

d_gene: TRBD2
v_gene: TRBV6-5
abundance: .
len: 15
j_gene: TRBJ2-5
CDR3aa: CASSYGLAEQETQYF
CDR3nt: TGTGCCAGCAGTTACGGTCTAGCGGAACAAGAGACCCAGTACTTC

d_gene: .
v_gene: TRBV5-1
abundance: .
len: 14
j_gene: TRBJ2-1
CDR3aa: CASSLGDREDEQFF
CDR3nt: TGCGCCAGCAGCTTGGGTGACAGGGAGGATGAGCAGTTCTTC

d_gene: .
v_gene: TRBV4-1
abundance: .
len: 13
j_gene: TRBJ1-2
CDR3aa: CASSQAAGGAYTF
CDR3nt: TGCGCCAGCAGCCAAGCCGCCGGCGGAGCCTACACCTTC

d_gene: .
v_gene: TRBV18
abundance: few
len: 16
j_gene: TRBJ1-5
CDR3aa: CASSPSGGRRGQPQHF
CDR3nt: TGTGCCAGCTCACCATCCGGGGGGCGAAGGGGTCAGCCCCAGCATTTT

d_gene: .
v_gene: TRBV19
abundance: .
len: 14
j_gene: TRBJ2-2
CDR3aa: CASSSREKPGELFF
CDR3nt: TGTGCCAGTAGTAGCAGGGAAAAACCCGGGGAGCTGTTTTTT

d_gene: .
v_gene: TRBV3-1/TRBV3-2
abundance: .
len: 14
j_gene: TRBJ2-7
CDR3aa: CASSQGGGEYEQYF
CDR3nt: TGTGCCAGCAGCCAAGGCGGCGGAGAGTACGAGCAGTACTTC

d_gene: .
v_gene: TRBV24-1
abundance: .
len: 12
j_gene: TRBJ2-1
CDR3aa: CATSRESGEQFF
CDR3nt: TGTGCCACCAGTCGAGAGAGTGGTGAGCAGTTCTTC

d_gene: .
v_gene: TRBV5-6
abundance: once
len: 13
j_gene: TRBJ1-2
CDR3aa: CASSQGYGYGYTF
CDR3nt: TGTGCCAGCAGCCAGGGATACGGCTATGGCTACACCTTC

d_gene: TRBD2
v_gene: TRBV29-1
abundance: once
len: 16
j_gene: TRBJ2-1
CDR3aa: CSVESVAGGTDNEQFF
CDR3nt: TGCAGCGTTGAATCGGTAGCGGGAGGTACGGACAATGAGCAGTTCTTC

d_gene: .
v_gene: TRBV18
abundance: .
len: 12
j_gene: TRBJ2-2
CDR3aa: CASSLVIGELFF
CDR3nt: TGTGCCAGCTCACTAGTAATCGGGGAGCTGTTTTTT

d_gene: TRBD1
v_gene: TRBV24-1
abundance: .
len: 15
j_gene: TRBJ1-2
CDR3aa: CATSDLGTAPYGYTF
CDR3nt: TGTGCCACCAGTGATTTGGGGACAGCCCCCTATGGCTACACCTTC

d_gene: .
v_gene: TRBV6-5
abundance: .
len: 14
j_gene: TRBJ1-4
CDR3aa: CASSYGQVNEKLFF
CDR3nt: TGTGCCAGCAGTTACGGGCAAGTTAATGAAAAACTGTTTTTT

d_gene: TRBD2
v_gene: TRBV27
abundance: .
len: 15
j_gene: TRBJ2-7
CDR3aa: CASSFLAGGSYEQYF
CDR3nt: TGTGCCAGCAGTTTTCTGGCGGGAGGTTCCTACGAGCAGTACTTC

d_gene: TRBD2
v_gene: TRBV19
abundance: .
len: 18
j_gene: TRBJ2-3
CDR3aa: CASRLGVAGIIGTDTQYF
CDR3nt: TGTGCCAGTAGGCTCGGGGTAGCGGGAATCATAGGAACAGATACGCAGTATTTT

d_gene: TRBD1
v_gene: TRBV6-4
abundance: .
len: 14
j_gene: TRBJ1-6
CDR3aa: CASRPTGVGSPLHF
CDR3nt: TGTGCCAGCAGGCCAACAGGGGTTGGATCACCCCTCCACTTT

d_gene: .
v_gene: TRBV25-1
abundance: .
len: 14
j_gene: TRBJ2-5
CDR3aa: CASSESPPKETQYF
CDR3nt: TGTGCCAGCAGTGAGAGCCCACCGAAGGAGACCCAGTACTTC

d_gene: .
v_gene: TRBV27
abundance: few
len: 14
j_gene: TRBJ2-2
CDR3aa: CASSLGQNTGELFF
CDR3nt: TGTGCCAGCAGTTTAGGCCAGAACACCGGGGAGCTGTTTTTT

d_gene: .
v_gene: TRBV24-1
abundance: .
len: 15
j_gene: TRBJ1-2
CDR3aa: CATTPREGNNYGYTF
CDR3nt: TGTGCCACCACCCCGAGGGAGGGGAATAACTATGGCTACACCTTC

d_gene: .
v_gene: TRBV12-1
abundance: .
len: 13
j_gene: TRBJ2-7
CDR3aa: CASSSGVRYEQYF
CDR3nt: TGTGCCAGCAGCTCGGGGGTTCGCTACGAGCAGTACTTC

d_gene: TRBD2
v_gene: TRBV28
abundance: .
len: 18
j_gene: TRBJ2-1
CDR3aa: CASSLSRLTSGRGNEQFF
CDR3nt: TGTGCCAGCAGTTTATCCCGGCTGACTAGCGGGAGAGGCAATGAGCAGTTCTTC

d_gene: TRBD2
v_gene: TRBV27
abundance: few
len: 15
j_gene: TRBJ2-5
CDR3aa: CASSLLAGGQETQYF
CDR3nt: TGTGCCAGCAGTTTACTAGCGGGAGGACAAGAGACCCAGTACTTC

d_gene: .
v_gene: TRBV5-6
abundance: .
len: 13
j_gene: TRBJ1-4
CDR3aa: CASSLERNEKLFF
CDR3nt: TGTGCCAGCAGCTTGGAGAGGAATGAAAAACTGTTTTTT